The 11 T cell receptor beta chains given below trace back to one sample, sequenced in a study of T cell repertoires in cytomegalovirus infection. A single record per CDR3 protein comes from TCRdb applying MiXCR to the reads. The table records 200,000 to 300,000 distinct CDR3 sequences, 9% to 15% of them present only once. Specimen: PBMCs. The receptors originated from a human donor in good health (CMV status not recorded). Some clones in this sample may be carry-over from other donors' samples.

This clonotype has a count of ten or more. The chain has TRBV6-1 and TRBJ2-6; D gene ambiguous. Germline lookup yields CDR1 MNHNS and CDR2 SASEGT. This CDR3 region has 14 residues. V was trimmed by 4 bases and J by 1 base, leaving 5 bases between them. CDR3 sequence: CASSALSGANVLTF. The CDR3 bases are TGTGCCAGCAGTGCCTTGTCTGGGGCCAACGTCCTGACTTTC.

This clonotype was observed many times. The chain combines TRBV19 with TRBJ2-5; TRBD2 agrees at 7 bases. V shed 1 base, J shed 1 base, and the junction held 3 bases outside the gene matches. The CDR3 loop spans 15 amino acids. The germline V gene encodes CDR1 LNHDA and CDR2 SQIVND (reference sequence). DNA for the CDR3: TGTGCCAGTAGTATAGGAGCGGGGATCCAAGAGACCCAGTACTTC. It encodes CASSIGAGIQETQYF.

This clonotype appeared many times. The rearrangement links TRBV10-3 to TRBJ2-7; 9 bases line up with TRBD1. This CDR3 has 15 residues. CDR1 ENHRY and CDR2 SYGVKD come from the germline V gene. V lost 5 bases and J lost 2; bases outside the gene matches: 7. The CDR3 here is CAISLRDRVAYEQYF. The CDR3 nucleotides read TGTGCCATCAGTCTCCGGGACAGGGTTGCCTACGAGCAGTACTTC.

This clonotype came up many times. The chain carries TRBV27 and TRBJ2-1; possibly TRBD1 or TRBD2 for D (5 bases each). This CDR3 spans 21 amino acids. V lost 0 bases to trimming and J lost 5 bases, with 29 bases between them. Germline V lookup: CDR1 MNHEY, CDR2 SMNVEV (reference sequence). CDR3 amino acids: CASSLSGGTWGLVVLNNEQFF. CDR3 in DNA: TGTGCCAGCAGTTTATCGGGTGGGACCTGGGGCCTTGTGGTCTTAAACAATGAGCAGTTCTTC.

At least ten counts were recorded for this clonotype. The rearrangement joins TRBV7-2 to TRBJ1-2; TRBD1 matches at 9 bases. The ends lost 4 bases at V and 6 bases at J; junction bases unmatched: 15. Germline V gene data show CDR1 as SGHTA and CDR2 as FQGNSA. This CDR3 has 17 amino acids. The CDR3 nucleotides are TGTGCCAGCAGCTACACCACCGGGACAGGGAATCGCAATGGCTACACCTTC. Its protein is CASSYTTGTGNRNGYTF.

This clonotype was seen only a few times. This CDR3 is CSAKEAVPYTEAFF. DNA of the CDR3: TGCAGTGCAAAAGAGGCAGTCCCGTACACTGAAGCTTTCTTT. The chain recombines TRBV20-1 with TRBJ1-1, with D unresolved. Trimming cost V 6 bases and J 3 bases, with 17 bases left between them. The CDR3 covers 14 residues. Germline-derived CDR1 and CDR2 are DFQATT and SNEGSKA (reference sequence).

This clonotype has ten or more counts. The chain employs TRBV7-2 and TRBJ2-3, with D perhaps matching TRBD1 or TRBD2 (5 bases each). V shed 8 bases and J shed 1 base, with 10 bases lying between them. The CDR3 consists of 13 residues. Per germline, CDR1 SGHTA and CDR2 FQGNSA. The DNA for the CDR3 is TGTGCCAGCGGGACGGCTGGCACAGATACGCAGTATTTT. Translation gives CASGTAGTDTQYF.

The table lists this clonotype with a few counts. The chain is built from TRBV11-2 and TRBJ1-2; 7 positions agree with TRBD1. In germline, CDR1 is SGHAT, CDR2 FQNNGV. This CDR3 has 17 amino acids. V lost 5 bases and J lost 0; bases outside the gene matches: 12. As DNA, the CDR3 is TGTGCCAGCAGCCCATTGACAGGGAAGGGGGCTAACTATGGCTACACCTTC. Protein product: CASSPLTGKGANYGYTF.

This clonotype was picked up many times. V is TRBV6-2 or TRBV6-3 and J is TRBJ2-7, with D possibly TRBD1 on 6 matching bases. This CDR3 contains 13 residues. Germline V gene sequence: CDR1 MNHEY, CDR2 SVGEGT. The V gene lost 6 bases and the J gene lost 5 bases, with 14 bases spanning the gap. Written as DNA, the CDR3 is TGTGCCAGCAGCATAACAGGGTGGAACGAGCAGTACTTC. This translates into CASSITGWNEQYF.

This clonotype has only a few counts. The chain recombines TRBV5-4 with TRBJ1-6, with unresolved D. The CDR3 totals 16 residues. Trimming cost V 0 bases and J 11 bases, with 18 bases left between them. Germline CDR1 is SGHNT and CDR2 is YYREEE (reference sequence). For the CDR3, the DNA is TGTGCCAGCAGCTTGGGTGCCCTCCGCGCCTCCCCACCCCTCCACTTT. Translating gives CASSLGALRASPPLHF.

This clonotype was observed many times. The chain links TRBV6-2 or TRBV6-3 to TRBJ2-3; D perhaps matches TRBD1 (5 bases). CDR1 is MNHEY, CDR2 SVGEGT, per germline. Trimming cost V 7 bases and J 2 bases, with 19 bases left between them. This CDR3 has 16 residues. DNA of the CDR3: TGTGCCAGCACCTTACTTGGGCCGACAGTCACAGATACGCAGTATTTT. It is translated as CASTLLGPTVTDTQYF.